The entry below describes one T cell receptor (beta chain). Its antigen is not identified. This CDR3 has 14 residues. V dropped 0 bases and J dropped 3 bases, with 6 bases sitting between them. Germline V gene lookup returns CDR1 SGDLS and CDR2 YYNGEE. The data are from a study of T cell responses to AZD1222 COVID-19 vaccine. Overall study results and limits: Only six or seven AZD1222 recipients were seropositive at baseline. White British ancestry dominated among donors, who included more females, and clonal diversity was possibly underestimated.

Assay used: immunoSEQ multiplex PCR; TCRdb lists only in-frame clones, some missing. The sample comprises some 120,000 clones, 87% of which are singletons, and roughly 12% rests with the top ten. The rearrangement uses TRBV9 and TRBJ2-2; D not certain. The sequence was obtained from an adult in good health. The material was peripheral blood, obtained on day 0 of AZD1222 vaccination. CDR3 nucleotide sequence: TGTGCCAGCAGCGTAGGGCTTTACACCGGGGAGCTGTTTTTT. Amino acid sequence: CASSVGLYTGELFF. Complete variable domain (other parts from reference TRBV9 and TRBJ2-2): DSGVTQTPKHLITATGQRVTLRCSPRSGDLSVYWYQQSLDQGLQFLIQYYNGEERAKGNILERFSAQQFPDLHSELNLSSLELGDSALYFCASSVGLYTGELFFGEGSRLTVL.